The 3 T cell receptor beta chains below come from one sample, sequenced in a study of identical twins. TCRdb ran MiXCR on the 5' RACE reads and lists one entry per CDR3 protein. The table has hundreds of thousands of distinct CDR3 sequences, about 18% seen once. These data are also associated with another study on T cells expressing NK-cell markers.

The material sequenced was PBMCs. The source of these receptors is a woman between 18 and 29 years old in good health.

This clonotype appeared a few times. The chain uses TRBV6-2 or TRBV6-3 and TRBJ2-7; no definite D call. Trimming took off 7 bases at V and 0 bases at J, with 13 bases between the two ends. The CDR3 spans 14 residues. The germline V gene encodes CDR1 MNHEY and CDR2 SVGEGT. CDR3 loop: CASTRLASSYEQYF. DNA of the CDR3: TGTGCCAGCACGCGCCTGGCAAGCTCCTACGAGCAGTACTTC.

This rearrangement joins TRBV9 to TRBJ2-2, with 7 nucleotides matching TRBD1. Germline values: CDR1 SGDLS, CDR2 YYNGEE. The CDR3 runs to 15 residues. J was trimmed by 4 bases and V by 4 bases; bases with no gene match: 7. The CDR3 spells CASSTDRVGTGELFF. The CDR3 DNA follows: TGTGCCAGCAGCACCGACAGGGTTGGCACCGGGGAGCTGTTTTTT.

This clonotype was counted a few times. The chain carries TRBV5-1 and TRBJ1-1, with D perhaps TRBD1 (6 bases). Trimming cost V 3 bases and J 0 bases, with 15 bases left between them. Germline values: CDR1 SGHRS, CDR2 YFSETQ. This CDR3 has 16 amino acids. The DNA for the CDR3 is TGCGCCAGCAGCTCGGCGCGGGACAACATGAACACTGAAGCTTTCTTT. Its translation: CASSSARDNMNTEAFF.